The 5 T cell receptor beta chains presented below share a single source sample, sequenced in a study of shared clonotypes between healthy human individuals. Method: immunoSEQ multiplex PCR; TCRdb's copy keeps in-frame clones and lacks some. Found here are about 690,000 clones, about 90% of them singletons; the top ten hold about a third. Sequencing was performed on memory CD8+ T cells from PBMCs. This sample's subset: CD45RO+ cells pooled with CCR7-negative TemRA cells. These receptors all stem from a man between 18 and 35 years old in good health. Some clones in this sample may be carry-over from other donors' samples.

This chain uses TRBV4-3 with TRBJ2-7; TRBD2 matches at 11 bases. This CDR3 is 15 amino acids long. The V gene's germline CDR1 is LGHNA and CDR2 YSLEER. V dropped 1 base and J dropped 4; count of bases not matched to a gene: 3. The CDR3 DNA follows: TGCGCCAGCAGCCAAGCGTGGACTAGCGGGTACGAGCAGTACTTC. It translates to CASSQAWTSGYEQYF.

The chain uses TRBV27 and TRBJ2-1; 10 nucleotides align to TRBD1. V was clipped by 2 bases and J by 6 bases; unmatched bases: 7. CDR3 size: 16 residues. The germline CDR1 and CDR2 sequences are MNHEY and SMNVEV (reference sequence). In DNA form, the CDR3 reads TGTGCCAGCAGTTTAGTTTTTGGGACAGGGGTCAATGAGCAGTTCTTC. It encodes CASSLVFGTGVNEQFF.

The chain carries TRBV5-3 and TRBJ2-7; 7 bases align to TRBD2. TRBV5-3 is reported as an ORF; its role is uncertain. CDR3 length: 12 amino acids. V dropped 7 bases and J dropped 0; count of bases not matched to a gene: 1. The CDR3 DNA reads TGTGCCAGACCTAGCGGCTCCTACGAGCAGTACTTC. As protein: CARPSGSYEQYF.

The rearrangement joins TRBV27 to TRBJ1-1, with D tentatively TRBD1 (5 bases). This CDR3 has 15 residues. V lost 2 bases and J lost 1, with 11 bases in between. Germline V gene lookup returns CDR1 MNHEY and CDR2 SMNVEV (reference sequence). The chain's CDR3 is CASSLNGAANTEAFF. The CDR3 bases are TGTGCCAGCAGTTTAAACGGGGCGGCGAACACTGAAGCTTTCTTT.

The DNA for the CDR3 is TGTGCCAGCAGTTTGGGGCCCCGACTAGCGGGATTGAGTCGGGGCACCGGGGAGCTGTTTTTT. Translation: CASSLGPRLAGLSRGTGELFF. V gene TRBV27 combines with J gene TRBJ2-2; 11 bases align to TRBD2. This CDR3 has 21 residues. V was pared by 3 bases and J by 4 bases, with 19 bases of the junction left unmatched. CDR1 MNHEY and CDR2 SMNVEV come from the germline V gene (reference sequence).